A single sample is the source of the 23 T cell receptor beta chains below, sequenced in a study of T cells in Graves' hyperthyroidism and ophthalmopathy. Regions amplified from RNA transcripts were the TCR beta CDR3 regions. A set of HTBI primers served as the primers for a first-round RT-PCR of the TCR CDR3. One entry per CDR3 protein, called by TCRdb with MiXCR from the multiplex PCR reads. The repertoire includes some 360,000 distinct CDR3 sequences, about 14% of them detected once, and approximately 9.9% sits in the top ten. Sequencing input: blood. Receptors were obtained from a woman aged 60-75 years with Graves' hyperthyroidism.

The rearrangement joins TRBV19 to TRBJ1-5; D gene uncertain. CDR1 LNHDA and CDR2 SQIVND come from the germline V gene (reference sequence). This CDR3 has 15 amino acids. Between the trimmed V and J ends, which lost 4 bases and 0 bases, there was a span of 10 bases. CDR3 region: CASSKTHYSNQPQHF. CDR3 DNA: TGTGCCAGTAGTAAGACACATTATAGCAATCAGCCCCAGCATTTT.

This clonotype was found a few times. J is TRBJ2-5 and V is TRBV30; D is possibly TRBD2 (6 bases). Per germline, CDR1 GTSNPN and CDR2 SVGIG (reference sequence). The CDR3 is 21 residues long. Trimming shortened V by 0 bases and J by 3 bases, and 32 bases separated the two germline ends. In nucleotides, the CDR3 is TGTGCCTGGAGTGTACGCCTACGCTGGGAGGAAGCTTTTTTGGGTAAAGAGACCCAGTACTTC. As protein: CAWSVRLRWEEAFLGKETQYF.

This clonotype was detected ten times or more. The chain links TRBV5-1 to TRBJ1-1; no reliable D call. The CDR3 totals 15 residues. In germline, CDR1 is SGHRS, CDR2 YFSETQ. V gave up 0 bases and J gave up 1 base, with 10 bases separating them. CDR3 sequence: CASSLGLTRNTEAFF. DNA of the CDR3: TGCGCCAGCAGCTTGGGGTTGACAAGGAACACTGAAGCTTTCTTT.

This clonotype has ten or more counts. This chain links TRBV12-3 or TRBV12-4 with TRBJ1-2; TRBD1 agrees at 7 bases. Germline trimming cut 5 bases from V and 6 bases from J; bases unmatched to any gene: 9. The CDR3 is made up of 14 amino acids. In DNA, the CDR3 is TGTGCCAGCAGTCCCCCGGGAAGGGGGCATGGCTACACCTTC. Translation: CASSPPGRGHGYTF.

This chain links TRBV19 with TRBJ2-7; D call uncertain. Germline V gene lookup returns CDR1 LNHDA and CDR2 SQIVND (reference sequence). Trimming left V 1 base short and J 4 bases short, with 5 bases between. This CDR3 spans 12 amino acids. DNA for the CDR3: TGTGCCAGTAGTATAGTCCCGTACGAGCAGTACTTC. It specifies CASSIVPYEQYF.

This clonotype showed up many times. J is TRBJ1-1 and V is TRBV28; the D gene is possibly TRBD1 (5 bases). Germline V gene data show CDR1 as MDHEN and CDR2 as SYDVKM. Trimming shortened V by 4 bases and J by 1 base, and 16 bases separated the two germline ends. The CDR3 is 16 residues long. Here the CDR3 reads CASSSSSWGENTEAFF. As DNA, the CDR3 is TGTGCCAGCAGTTCCTCCTCGTGGGGGGAGAACACTGAAGCTTTCTTT.

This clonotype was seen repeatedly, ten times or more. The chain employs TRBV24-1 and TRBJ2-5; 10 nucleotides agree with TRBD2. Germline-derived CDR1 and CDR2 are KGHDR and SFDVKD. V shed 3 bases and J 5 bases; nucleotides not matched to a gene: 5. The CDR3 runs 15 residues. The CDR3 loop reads CATSDGLAAWETQYF. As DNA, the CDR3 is TGTGCCACCAGTGATGGACTAGCGGCGTGGGAGACCCAGTACTTC.

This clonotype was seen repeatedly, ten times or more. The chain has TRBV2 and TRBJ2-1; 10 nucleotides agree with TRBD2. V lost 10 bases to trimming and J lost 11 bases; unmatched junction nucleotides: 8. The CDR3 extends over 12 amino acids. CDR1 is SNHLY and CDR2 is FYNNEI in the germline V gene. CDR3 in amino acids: CATEGLARKQFF. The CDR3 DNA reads TGTGCCACCGAGGGACTAGCGCGAAAGCAGTTCTTC.

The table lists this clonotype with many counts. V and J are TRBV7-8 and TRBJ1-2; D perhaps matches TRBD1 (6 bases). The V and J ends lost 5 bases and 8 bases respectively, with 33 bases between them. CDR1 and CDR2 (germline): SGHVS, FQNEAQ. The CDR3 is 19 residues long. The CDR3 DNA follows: TGTGCCAGCAGCCGGGGGCCGGGGGGCCTAGCTGCCGGGGAAGGAGGCTACACCTTC. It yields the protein CASSRGPGGLAAGEGGYTF.

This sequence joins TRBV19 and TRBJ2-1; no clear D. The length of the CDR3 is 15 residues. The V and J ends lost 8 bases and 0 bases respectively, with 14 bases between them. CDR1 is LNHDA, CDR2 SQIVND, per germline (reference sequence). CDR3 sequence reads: CASCAPGGSYNEQFF. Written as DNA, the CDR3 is TGTGCCAGTTGCGCCCCGGGTGGCTCCTACAATGAGCAGTTCTTC.

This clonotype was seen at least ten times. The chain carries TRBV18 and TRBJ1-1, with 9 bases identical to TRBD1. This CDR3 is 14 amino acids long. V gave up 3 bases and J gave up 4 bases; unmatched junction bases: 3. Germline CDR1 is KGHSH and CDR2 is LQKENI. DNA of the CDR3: TGTGCCAGCTCACCCGGACAGGGGAGCACTGAAGCTTTCTTT. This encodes CASSPGQGSTEAFF.

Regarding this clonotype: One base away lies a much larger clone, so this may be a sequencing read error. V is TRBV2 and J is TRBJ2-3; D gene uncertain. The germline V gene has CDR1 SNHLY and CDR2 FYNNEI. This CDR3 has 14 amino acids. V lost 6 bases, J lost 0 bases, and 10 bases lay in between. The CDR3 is CASRESPSTDTQYF. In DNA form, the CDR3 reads TGTGCCAGCAGAGAGAGCCCAAGCACAGATACGCAGTATTTT.

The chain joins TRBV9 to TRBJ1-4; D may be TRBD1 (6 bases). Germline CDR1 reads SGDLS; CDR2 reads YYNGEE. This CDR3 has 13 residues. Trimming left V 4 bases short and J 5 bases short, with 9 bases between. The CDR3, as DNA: TGTGCCAGCAGCCCCAGGGGAAATGAAAAACTGTTTTTT. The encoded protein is CASSPRGNEKLFF.

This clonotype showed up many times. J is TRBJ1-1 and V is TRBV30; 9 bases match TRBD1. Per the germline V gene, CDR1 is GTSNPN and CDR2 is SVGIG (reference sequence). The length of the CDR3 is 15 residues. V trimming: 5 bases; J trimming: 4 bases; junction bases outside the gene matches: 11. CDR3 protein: CAWGTGQGSGTEAFF. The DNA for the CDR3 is TGTGCCTGGGGAACAGGACAGGGGTCGGGCACTGAAGCTTTCTTT.

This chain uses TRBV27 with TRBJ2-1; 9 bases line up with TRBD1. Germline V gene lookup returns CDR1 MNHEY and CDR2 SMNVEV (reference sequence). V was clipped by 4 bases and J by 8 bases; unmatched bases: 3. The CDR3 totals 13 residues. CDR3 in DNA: TGTGCCAGCAGTTCACAGGGGGCGCATGAGCAGTTCTTC. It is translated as CASSSQGAHEQFF.

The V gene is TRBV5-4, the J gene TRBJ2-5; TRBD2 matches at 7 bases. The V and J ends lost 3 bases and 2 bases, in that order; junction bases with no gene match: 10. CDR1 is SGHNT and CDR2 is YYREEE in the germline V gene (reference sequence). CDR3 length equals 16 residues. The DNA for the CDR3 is TGTGCCAGCAGCTCGAAGACTAGCATGCGACAAGAGACCCAGTACTTC. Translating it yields CASSSKTSMRQETQYF.

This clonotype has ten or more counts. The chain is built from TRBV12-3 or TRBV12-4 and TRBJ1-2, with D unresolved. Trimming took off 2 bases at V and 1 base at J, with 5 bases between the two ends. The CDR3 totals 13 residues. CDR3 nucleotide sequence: TGTGCCAGCAGTTTAAGTCTTAACTATGGCTACACCTTC. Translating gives CASSLSLNYGYTF.

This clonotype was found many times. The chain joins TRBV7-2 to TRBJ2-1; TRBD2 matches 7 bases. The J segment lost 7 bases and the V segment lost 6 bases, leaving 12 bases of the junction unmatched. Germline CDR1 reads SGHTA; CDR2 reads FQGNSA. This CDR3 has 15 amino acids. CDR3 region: CASRLSGTQKNEQFF. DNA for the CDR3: TGTGCCAGCAGACTCAGCGGGACCCAGAAGAATGAGCAGTTCTTC.

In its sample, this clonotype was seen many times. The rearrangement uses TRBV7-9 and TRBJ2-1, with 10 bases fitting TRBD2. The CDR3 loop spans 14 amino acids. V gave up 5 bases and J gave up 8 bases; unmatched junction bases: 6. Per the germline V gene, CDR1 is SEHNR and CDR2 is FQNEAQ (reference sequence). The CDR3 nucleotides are TGTGCCAGCAGCGCTACTAGCGGGAACGATGAGCAGTTCTTC. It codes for CASSATSGNDEQFF.

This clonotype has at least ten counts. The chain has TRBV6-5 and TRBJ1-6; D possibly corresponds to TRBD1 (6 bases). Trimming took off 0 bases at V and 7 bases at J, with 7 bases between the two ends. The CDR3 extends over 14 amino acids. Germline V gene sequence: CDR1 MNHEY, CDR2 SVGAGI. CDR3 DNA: TGTGCCAGCAGTTACTCAGGGGGGAATTCACCCCTCCACTTT. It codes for CASSYSGGNSPLHF.

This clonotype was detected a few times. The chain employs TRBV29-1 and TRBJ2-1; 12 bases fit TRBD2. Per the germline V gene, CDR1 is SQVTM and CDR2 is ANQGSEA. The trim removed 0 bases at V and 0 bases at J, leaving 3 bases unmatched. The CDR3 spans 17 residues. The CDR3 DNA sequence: TGCAGCGTTGAAGAGACTAGCGGGAGTTTCTCCTACAATGAGCAGTTCTTC. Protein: CSVEETSGSFSYNEQFF.

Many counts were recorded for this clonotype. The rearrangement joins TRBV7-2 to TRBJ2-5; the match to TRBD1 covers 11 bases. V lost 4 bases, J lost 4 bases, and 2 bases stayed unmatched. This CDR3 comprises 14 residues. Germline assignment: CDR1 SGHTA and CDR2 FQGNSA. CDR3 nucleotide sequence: TGTGCCAGCAGCTCCGGGACAGGGGGAGAGACCCAGTACTTC. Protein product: CASSSGTGGETQYF.

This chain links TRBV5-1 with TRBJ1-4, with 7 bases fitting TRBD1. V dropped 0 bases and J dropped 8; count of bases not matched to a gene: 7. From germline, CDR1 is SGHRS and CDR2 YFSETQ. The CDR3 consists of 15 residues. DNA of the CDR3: TGCGCCAGCAGCTTGGCAGCTACGACAGGGGAAAAACTGTTTTTT. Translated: CASSLAATTGEKLFF.